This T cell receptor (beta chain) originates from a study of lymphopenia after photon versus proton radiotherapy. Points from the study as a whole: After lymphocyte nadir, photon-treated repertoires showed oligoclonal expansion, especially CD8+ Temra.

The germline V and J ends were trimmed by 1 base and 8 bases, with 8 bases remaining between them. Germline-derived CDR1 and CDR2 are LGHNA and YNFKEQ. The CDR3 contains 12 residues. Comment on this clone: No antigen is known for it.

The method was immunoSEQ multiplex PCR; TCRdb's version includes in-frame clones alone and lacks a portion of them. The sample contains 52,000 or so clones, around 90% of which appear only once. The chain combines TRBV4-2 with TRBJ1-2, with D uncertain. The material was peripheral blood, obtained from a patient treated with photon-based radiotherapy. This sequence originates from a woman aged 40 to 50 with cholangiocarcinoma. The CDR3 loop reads CASSQVRGGYTF. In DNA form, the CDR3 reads TGTGCCAGCAGCCAAGTGAGAGGAGGCTACACCTTC.